The subject of this entry is one TCR beta chain. The antigen remains unidentified. The data were taken from a study of cytomegalovirus exposure and HLA in healthy donors. Overall study: A prior study identified roughly 110 million unique TCR beta sequences from about 200 million T cells.

PCR employed 60 Vbeta and 13 Jbeta primers. Libraries were prepared by immunoSEQ multiplex PCR; TCRdb keeps only in-frame clonotypes and omits some of them. This table holds approximately 150,000 clones, roughly 85% found once. V gave up 5 bases and J gave up 4 bases; unmatched junction bases: 2. The CDR3 sequence is 13 residues long. Germline values: CDR1 LNHDA, CDR2 SQIVND (reference sequence). The study, taken as a whole, reports: HLA alleles were associated with 15,000 to 20,000 TCR beta sequences in a later analysis at 0.05 false discovery rate. Later on, analysis showed that most CMV-associated TCR beta chains appeared to be HLA-restricted. Earlier analysis found most TCR beta V segments productive about 90% or about 30% of the time.

The gene calls are TRBV19 and TRBJ2-7; 10 nucleotides agree with TRBD1. This clonotype was obtained from a woman in her twenties or thirties in good health and CMV-seronegative. The specimen sequenced was PBMCs. This CDR3 is CASSGTGAYEQYF. The CDR3 bases are TGTGCCAGTAGTGGGACAGGGGCGTACGAGCAGTACTTC.